Included here is one T cell receptor beta chain sequence, with context. The antigen is undetermined. The data belong to a study of T cell responses to AZD1222 COVID-19 vaccine. This table comes from immunoSEQ multiplex PCR, and its TCRdb copy is limited to in-frame clones, with some not included. The sample includes 25,000 to 30,000 clones, 78% of them seen just once. General observations from the study: All repertoire sampling was performed exclusively after the peak T cell response. Donors were largely white British and mainly female; clonal diversity was possibly underestimated. Spike-specific TCR breadth and depth grew following two AZD1222 doses. Nearly half of unique spike-specific TCRs reportedly avoided B.1.351 and B.1.1.7 mutated regions.

The CDR3 extends over 15 amino acids. CDR1 is SGHVS, CDR2 FNYEAQ, per germline. V gave up 1 base and J gave up 3 bases; unmatched junction bases: 3. The sample consisted of peripheral blood, taken on day 0 of AZD1222 vaccination. The TCR was taken from an adult in good health. V is TRBV7-6 and J is TRBJ2-1, with 7 nucleotides matching TRBD2. CDR3 residues: CASSLGRGYYNEQFF. The CDR3, as DNA: TGTGCCAGCAGCTTAGGGCGGGGGTACTACAATGAGCAGTTCTTC.